Below, 22 T cell receptor beta chains from the same sample are listed, as sequenced in a study of OX40 agonist ivuxolimab in advanced cancers. Sequencing used immunoSEQ multiplex PCR; TCRdb keeps in-frame clones, though not all of them. The sample gives around 80,000 clones, 85% to 90% of which show up once; more than 2% is in the top ten. Here the sequenced sample was CD4+ or CD8+ T cells sorted from blood, taken in a trial of the OX40 agonist ivuxolimab. The receptors originated from an adult with an advanced solid tumor such as melanoma, head and neck, liver or kidney cancer.

The rearrangement uses TRBV5-1 and TRBJ2-5; tentatively, D is TRBD2 (6 bases). CDR1 is SGHRS, CDR2 YFSETQ, per germline. The CDR3 is 15 residues long. Trimming left V 0 bases short and J 3 bases short, with 12 bases between. The CDR3 coding sequence is TGCGCCAGCAGCTTGGCCCCCCCGGGGGAAGAGACCCAGTACTTC. Translating it yields CASSLAPPGEETQYF.

The chain has TRBV9 and TRBJ2-1; 7 positions agree with TRBD1. Germline CDR1 SGDLS, CDR2 YYNGEE. The CDR3 extends over 16 amino acids. With V trimmed by 4 bases and J by 0 bases, 7 bases remained unmatched. The CDR3 reads CASSLQTGSSYNEQFF. The CDR3 DNA sequence: TGTGCCAGCAGCCTTCAGACAGGGAGCTCCTACAATGAGCAGTTCTTC. Drawing the rest from reference TRBV9 and TRBJ2-1, the complete variable domain is DSGVTQTPKHLITATGQRVTLRCSPRSGDLSVYWYQQSLDQGLQFLIQYYNGEERAKGNILERFSAQQFPDLHSELNLSSLELGDSALYFCASSLQTGSSYNEQFFGPGTRLTVL.

The V call is TRBV5-1, the J call TRBJ1-6; D is uncertain. Trimming pared 4 bases from V and 8 bases from J, leaving 13 bases between. This CDR3 comprises 14 residues. Germline CDR1 and CDR2: SGHRS and YFSETQ. The CDR3 DNA sequence: TGCGCCAGCAGCCTGGTGGAGGCAGATTCACCCCTCCACTTT. Protein sequence: CASSLVEADSPLHF.

The chain carries TRBV27 and TRBJ2-5, with D possibly matching TRBD2 (5 bases). The germline CDR1 and CDR2 sequences are MNHEY and SMNVEV (reference sequence). Trimming removed 4 bases from V and 7 bases from J, with 16 bases in between. The CDR3 has 14 amino acids. The CDR3 here is CASSSHSGRSTQYF. The DNA for the CDR3 is TGTGCCAGCAGTTCCCATTCGGGGAGATCGACCCAGTACTTC.

The V gene is TRBV7-2, the J gene TRBJ2-5, with D hard to call. The ends were cut back, 2 bases at V and 2 bases at J, with 15 bases in the middle. This CDR3 is built from 16 residues. CDR1 is SGHTA, CDR2 FQGNSA, per germline. Here the CDR3 reads CASSLTVGREQETQYF. CDR3 DNA: TGTGCCAGCAGCTTAACCGTGGGTAGGGAACAAGAGACCCAGTACTTC.

This chain connects TRBV18 to TRBJ2-5, with TRBD2 matching over 9 bases. V shed 4 bases and J 2 bases; nucleotides not matched to a gene: 2. The CDR3 loop spans 14 amino acids. Germline CDR1 is KGHSH and CDR2 is LQKENI. The CDR3 DNA reads as TGTGCCAGCTCACGGCGGGGGGGGCAAGAGACCCAGTACTTC. It translates to CASSRRGGQETQYF.

The rearrangement uses TRBV19 and TRBJ2-3; 9 nucleotides line up with TRBD2. CDR1 and CDR2 from the germline V gene are LNHDA and SQIVND (reference sequence). The trim removed 7 bases at V and 3 bases at J, leaving 8 bases unmatched. There are 15 residues in the CDR3. CDR3 DNA: TGTGCCAGTACCCATCGCGGGGGGGGGACAGATACGCAGTATTTT. Translated, it gives CASTHRGGGTDTQYF.

This clone was seen only a few times. The chain links TRBV11-3 to TRBJ2-5; D tentatively fits TRBD1 or TRBD2 (5 bases each). V lost 1 base and J lost 4, with 19 bases in between. The germline CDR1 and CDR2 sequences are SGHNT and YENEEA. CDR3 size: 17 residues. The CDR3 is CASSLGNIGAGRETQYF. CDR3 nucleotides: TGTGCCAGCAGCTTAGGAAACATCGGGGCAGGGCGAGAGACCCAGTACTTC.

The V call is TRBV7-2, the J call TRBJ2-7; no definite D call. V lost 1 base to trimming and J lost 4 bases, with 14 bases between them. Looked up from germline, CDR1 is SGHTA and CDR2 is FQGNSA. The CDR3 contains 15 residues. The CDR3 bases are TGTGCCAGCAGCTTAGGCACAACGAACACTTACGAGCAGTACTTC. Protein product: CASSLGTTNTYEQYF.

This clone showed up just once. This chain links TRBV27 with TRBJ2-7, with 11 bases matching TRBD2. Germline V gene lookup returns CDR1 MNHEY and CDR2 SMNVEV (reference sequence). With 8 bases clipped from V and 7 bases from J, the junction kept 7 bases outside the gene matches. CDR3 size: 13 residues. The CDR3 DNA reads as TGTGCCAGCTGGTTAGCGGGGGGGAGTGAGCAGTACTTC. Its protein product is CASWLAGGSEQYF.

This chain connects TRBV28 to TRBJ1-1; TRBD1 might be the D (5 bases). CDR3 length: 14 amino acids. Looked up from germline, CDR1 is MDHEN and CDR2 is SYDVKM. V was clipped by 4 bases and J by 2 bases, with 11 bases between them. CDR3 in amino acids: CASSYLTENTEAFF. Written as DNA, the CDR3 is TGTGCCAGCAGTTACTTGACAGAAAACACTGAAGCTTTCTTT. The full variable domain, rest sourced from reference TRBV28 and TRBJ1-1, is DVKVTQSSRYLVKRTGEKVFLECVQDMDHENMFWYRQDPGLGLRLIYFSYDVKMKEKGDIPEGYSVSREKKERFSLILESASTNQTSMYLCASSYLTENTEAFFGQGTRLTVV.

V usage is TRBV28 and J usage is TRBJ2-1, with D perhaps TRBD1 (5 bases). The CDR3 has 14 amino acids. The V gene's germline CDR1 is MDHEN and CDR2 SYDVKM. The V gene lost 5 bases and the J gene lost 5 bases, with 13 bases spanning the gap. Here the CDR3 DNA reads TGTGCCAGCAGTCTCCAGGGAAAGGACAATGAGCAGTTCTTC. It is translated as CASSLQGKDNEQFF.

The J gene is TRBJ1-2, the V gene TRBV28; TRBD1 aligns across 7 bases. Germline CDR1 and CDR2: MDHEN and SYDVKM. The CDR3 runs 15 residues. V shed 5 bases and J 8 bases; nucleotides not matched to a gene: 14. The CDR3 bases are TGTGCCAGCAGTCCACCACGAGGGGGCCTTTCCGGCTACACCTTC. Protein product: CASSPPRGGLSGYTF.

The chain uses TRBV11-3 and TRBJ2-2, with D possibly matching TRBD2 (5 bases). The V end was cut by 1 base, the J end by 4 bases, with 10 bases between. CDR1 is SGHNT, CDR2 YENEEA, per germline. The CDR3 sequence is 15 residues long. The CDR3 is CASSLVASGTGELFF. In DNA, the CDR3 is TGTGCCAGCAGCTTAGTAGCGTCAGGCACCGGGGAGCTGTTTTTT. The full variable domain, rest sourced from reference TRBV11-3 and TRBJ2-2, is EAGVVQSPRYKIIEKKQPVAFWCNPISGHNTLYWYLQNLGQGPELLIRYENEEAVDDSQLPKDRFSAERLKGVDSTLKIQPAELGDSAVYLCASSLVASGTGELFFGEGSRLTVL.

V gene TRBV7-3 combines with J gene TRBJ2-3, with 8 nucleotides matching TRBD2. The V and J ends lost 5 bases and 4 bases, in that order; junction bases with no gene match: 8. This CDR3 spans 15 amino acids. The germline V gene has CDR1 SGHTA and CDR2 FQGTGA. The CDR3: CASSQTPGGADTQYF. The DNA of the CDR3 is TGTGCCAGCAGCCAGACTCCGGGGGGGGCAGATACGCAGTATTTT.

V gene TRBV6-1 combines with J gene TRBJ2-3; D tentatively reads TRBD1 or TRBD2 (5 bases each). This CDR3 is built from 12 residues. Trimming removed 6 bases at V and 5 bases at J, with 9 bases between. Germline V gene sequence: CDR1 MNHNS, CDR2 SASEGT. The CDR3 region has the DNA TGTGCCAGCAGCAGGGACGGAGATACGCAGTATTTT. Translated, it gives CASSRDGDTQYF.

CDR3 nucleotide sequence: TGTGCCAGCAGTTCTCAGAAGGGGGGAAACTATGGCTACACCTTC. It encodes CASSSQKGGNYGYTF. The rearrangement links TRBV6-1 to TRBJ1-2, with D perhaps matching TRBD1 (6 bases). This CDR3 contains 15 residues. V was pared by 5 bases and J by 2 bases, with 15 bases between. Germline V gene sequence: CDR1 MNHNS, CDR2 SASEGT.

The rearrangement links TRBV30 to TRBJ2-3; D uncertain. This CDR3 comprises 15 residues. The germline V gene has CDR1 GTSNPN and CDR2 SVGIG (reference sequence). V was shortened by 0 bases and J by 0 bases, with 10 bases between the two germline ends. The CDR3 nucleotides read TGTGCCTGGAGTGTGGCTTTTCTTAGCACAGATACGCAGTATTTT. Translation gives CAWSVAFLSTDTQYF.

V and J are TRBV5-5 and TRBJ1-4, with TRBD1 matching over 7 bases. Germline CDR1 SGHKS, CDR2 YYEKEE (reference sequence). The length of the CDR3 is 16 residues. V lost 0 bases to trimming and J lost 5 bases; unmatched junction nucleotides: 7. CDR3 protein: CASSLGQGPPNEKLFF. CDR3 nucleotides: TGTGCCAGCAGCTTGGGACAGGGTCCTCCCAATGAAAAACTGTTTTTT.

The chain couples TRBV6-6 to TRBJ2-7; D not certain. The V gene lost 2 bases and the J gene lost 5 bases, with 10 bases spanning the gap. Per the germline V gene, CDR1 is MNHNY and CDR2 is SVGAGI (reference sequence). This CDR3 has 13 amino acids. Written as DNA, the CDR3 is TGTGCCAGCAGTTACCCGGCCAAAGACGAGCAGTACTTC. This encodes CASSYPAKDEQYF.

The V call is TRBV19, the J call TRBJ1-1; 7 nucleotides match TRBD1. V lost 9 bases and J lost 0; bases outside the gene matches: 13. CDR1 and CDR2 from the germline V gene are LNHDA and SQIVND (reference sequence). CDR3 length equals 16 residues. The CDR3 spells CASPPRQGNLNTEAFF. DNA of the CDR3: TGTGCCAGCCCACCCAGACAGGGCAATTTGAACACTGAAGCTTTCTTT. The whole variable domain, filled in from reference TRBV19 and TRBJ1-1, reads DGGITQSPKYLFRKEGQNVTLSCEQNLNHDAMYWYRQDPGQGLRLIYYSQIVNDFQKGDIAEGYSVSREKKESFPLTVTSAQKNPTAFYLCASPPRQGNLNTEAFFGQGTRLTVV.

This clone has only one observation. One end of the junction does not line up with germline, which may come from a read error. J is TRBJ2-5 and V is TRBV7-7; no clear D gene. The CDR3 spans 12 residues. Germline CDR1 and CDR2: SSHAT and FNYEAQ (reference sequence). The CDR3 here is CASSSTLETQYF. Here the CDR3 DNA reads TGTGCTAGCAGCTCCACCCTAGAGACCCAGTACTTC.